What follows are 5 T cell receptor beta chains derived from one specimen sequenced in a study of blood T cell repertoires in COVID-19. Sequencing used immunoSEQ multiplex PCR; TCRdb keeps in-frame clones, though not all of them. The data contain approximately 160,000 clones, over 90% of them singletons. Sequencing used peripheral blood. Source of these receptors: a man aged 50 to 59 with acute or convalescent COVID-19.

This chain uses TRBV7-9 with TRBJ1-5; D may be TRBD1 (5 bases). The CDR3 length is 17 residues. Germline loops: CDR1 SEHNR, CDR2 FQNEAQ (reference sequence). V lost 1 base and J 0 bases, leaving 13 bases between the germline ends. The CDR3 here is CASSLGGGGDSNQPQHF. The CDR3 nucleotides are TGTGCCAGCAGCTTAGGGGGGGGAGGAGATAGCAATCAGCCCCAGCATTTT.

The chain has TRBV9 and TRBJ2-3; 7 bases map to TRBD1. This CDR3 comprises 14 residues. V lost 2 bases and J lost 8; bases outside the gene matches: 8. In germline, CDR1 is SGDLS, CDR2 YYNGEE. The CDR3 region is CASSVGTALGTQYF. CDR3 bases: TGTGCCAGCAGCGTTGGGACAGCCCTCGGTACGCAGTATTTT.

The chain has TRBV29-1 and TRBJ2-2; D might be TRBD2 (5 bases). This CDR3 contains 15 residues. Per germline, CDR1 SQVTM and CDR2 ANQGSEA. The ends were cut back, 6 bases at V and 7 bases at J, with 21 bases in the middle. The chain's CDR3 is CSVERTDAARGELFF. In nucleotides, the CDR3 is TGCAGCGTGGAGCGGACGGATGCTGCTCGCGGGGAGCTGTTTTTT.

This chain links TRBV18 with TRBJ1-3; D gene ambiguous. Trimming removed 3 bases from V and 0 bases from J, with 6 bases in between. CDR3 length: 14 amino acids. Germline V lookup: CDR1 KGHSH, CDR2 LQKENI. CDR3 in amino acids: CASSPSDSGNTIYF. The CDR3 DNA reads TGTGCCAGCTCACCGTCAGACTCTGGAAACACCATATATTTT. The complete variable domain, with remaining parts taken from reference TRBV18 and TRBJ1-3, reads NAGVMQNPRHLVRRRGQEARLRCSPMKGHSHVYWYRQLPEEGLKFMVYLQKENIIDESGMPKERFSAEFPKEGPSILRIQQVVRGDSAAYFCASSPSDSGNTIYFGEGSWLTVV.

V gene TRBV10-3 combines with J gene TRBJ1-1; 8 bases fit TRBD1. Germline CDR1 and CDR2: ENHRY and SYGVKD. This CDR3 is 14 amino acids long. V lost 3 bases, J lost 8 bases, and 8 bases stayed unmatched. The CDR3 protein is CAISDPDRGREAFF. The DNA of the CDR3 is TGTGCCATCAGTGACCCAGACAGGGGCAGGGAAGCTTTCTTT.